This is a list of T cell receptor beta chains from one sample in a study of CD8+ T cells in alopecia areata. Data came from immunoSEQ multiplex PCR; TCRdb stores just in-frame clones and leaves some out. The table has 150,000 to 200,000 clones, 50% to 70% seen once. The sequencing used CD4+ T cells sorted from blood, collected around week 47, from a patient treated with tofacitinib. The receptors originated from a human donor with alopecia areata. Both conserved end residues are part of each CDR3. D genes are given only for firm matches. Expanded clones get a size class; other rows say once, few or many, or leave the size out.

clone_size: few
v_call: TRBV29-1
d_call: .
j_call: TRBJ1-5
cdr3_aa: CSVLSGLGQPQHF
cdr3_nt: TGCAGCGTCTTATCGGGGTTAGGTCAGCCCCAGCATTTT

clone_size: .
v_call: TRBV10-2
d_call: .
j_call: TRBJ2-2
cdr3_aa: CASSDRPRGDGELFF
cdr3_nt: TGCGCCAGCAGTGATAGGCCGCGGGGAGACGGGGAGCTGTTTTTT

clone_size: .
v_call: TRBV18
d_call: TRBD2
j_call: TRBJ2-3
cdr3_aa: CASSPTSITDTQYF
cdr3_nt: TGTGCCAGCTCACCGACTAGCATCACAGATACGCAGTATTTT

clone_size: .
v_call: TRBV25-1
d_call: .
j_call: TRBJ1-1
cdr3_aa: CASSESGVLEAFF
cdr3_nt: TGTGCCAGCAGTGAATCGGGGGTTTTGGAAGCTTTCTTT

clone_size: .
v_call: TRBV5-6
d_call: .
j_call: TRBJ1-1
cdr3_aa: CASSLDRDTEAFF
cdr3_nt: TGTGCCAGCAGCTTGGACAGGGATACTGAAGCTTTCTTT

clone_size: .
v_call: TRBV30
d_call: TRBD1
j_call: TRBJ2-7
cdr3_aa: CAWRTPGQGSHEQYF
cdr3_nt: TGTGCCTGGAGGACTCCGGGACAGGGAAGCCACGAGCAGTACTTC

clone_size: few
v_call: TRBV6-1
d_call: .
j_call: TRBJ1-5
cdr3_aa: CASSPHTNQPQHF
cdr3_nt: TGTGCCAGCAGTCCACACACCAATCAGCCCCAGCATTTT

clone_size: few
v_call: TRBV11-2
d_call: .
j_call: TRBJ2-4
cdr3_aa: CASSLDGLAKNIQYF
cdr3_nt: TGTGCCAGCAGCTTAGATGGACTAGCCAAAAACATTCAGTACTTC

clone_size: .
v_call: TRBV5-1
d_call: .
j_call: TRBJ1-2
cdr3_aa: CASSLENGEGYTF
cdr3_nt: TGCGCCAGCAGCTTGGAAAACGGCGAAGGCTACACCTTC

clone_size: .
v_call: TRBV29-1
d_call: .
j_call: TRBJ1-2
cdr3_aa: CSVETGDGYTF
cdr3_nt: TGCAGCGTTGAAACCGGTGATGGCTACACCTTC

clone_size: .
v_call: TRBV27
d_call: TRBD1
j_call: TRBJ1-2
cdr3_aa: CASSRTGQKTNYGYTF
cdr3_nt: TGTGCCAGCAGCCGAACGGGACAGAAGACTAACTATGGCTACACCTTC

clone_size: few
v_call: TRBV5-1
d_call: .
j_call: TRBJ2-5
cdr3_aa: CASSLGAGANQETQYF
cdr3_nt: TGCGCCAGCAGCTTGGGGGCAGGGGCCAACCAAGAGACCCAGTACTTC

clone_size: .
v_call: TRBV30
d_call: .
j_call: TRBJ2-1
cdr3_aa: CAWSRDTGMQFF
cdr3_nt: TGTGCCTGGAGCCGAGATACGGGGATGCAGTTCTTC

clone_size: .
v_call: TRBV20-1
d_call: TRBD1
j_call: TRBJ1-1
cdr3_aa: CSATTGGAFF
cdr3_nt: TGCAGTGCTACAACAGGGGGAGCTTTCTTT

clone_size: .
v_call: TRBV28
d_call: .
j_call: TRBJ2-5
cdr3_aa: CASSPSRRQETQYF
cdr3_nt: TGTGCCAGCAGTCCGTCCCGCAGGCAAGAGACCCAGTACTTC

clone_size: .
v_call: TRBV10-2
d_call: .
j_call: TRBJ1-5
cdr3_aa: CASSESNQPQHF
cdr3_nt: TGCGCCAGCAGTGAAAGCAATCAGCCCCAGCATTTT

clone_size: once
v_call: TRBV29-1
d_call: TRBD1
j_call: TRBJ1-1
cdr3_aa: CSVVVTRGSVEAFF
cdr3_nt: TGCAGCGTTGTAGTTACCAGGGGGTCAGTTGAAGCTTTCTTT

clone_size: .
v_call: TRBV30
d_call: .
j_call: TRBJ1-6
cdr3_aa: CAWSVLGKDSPLHF
cdr3_nt: TGTGCCTGGAGTGTACTTGGTAAGGATTCACCCCTCCACTTT

clone_size: .
v_call: TRBV5-6
d_call: .
j_call: TRBJ1-2
cdr3_aa: CASSSRGEGWGGYTF
cdr3_nt: TGTGCCAGCAGCTCCAGGGGTGAAGGCTGGGGTGGCTACACCTTC

clone_size: .
v_call: TRBV10-3
d_call: TRBD1
j_call: TRBJ1-4
cdr3_aa: CAISAGQGSEKLFF
cdr3_nt: TGTGCCATCAGCGCGGGACAGGGTAGCGAAAAACTGTTTTTT

clone_size: .
v_call: TRBV27
d_call: TRBD1
j_call: TRBJ2-7
cdr3_aa: CASRFRQGPYEQYF
cdr3_nt: TGTGCCAGCAGATTCCGACAGGGTCCCTACGAGCAGTACTTC

clone_size: many
v_call: TRBV10-1
d_call: .
j_call: TRBJ2-3
cdr3_aa: CASSDYGGGSTDTQYF
cdr3_nt: TGCGCCAGCAGTGATTACGGCGGGGGCAGCACAGATACGCAGTATTTT

clone_size: .
v_call: TRBV4-3
d_call: .
j_call: TRBJ1-2
cdr3_aa: CASSPDGYGYTF
cdr3_nt: TGCGCCAGCAGCCCGGACGGCTATGGCTACACCTTC

clone_size: .
v_call: TRBV15
d_call: .
j_call: TRBJ2-6
cdr3_aa: CATSRDRGGSGANVLTF
cdr3_nt: TGTGCCACCAGCAGAGATCGTGGGGGTAGTGGGGCCAACGTCCTGACTTTC

clone_size: .
v_call: TRBV29-1
d_call: TRBD2
j_call: TRBJ2-3
cdr3_aa: CSVEDPRGVGTDTQYF
cdr3_nt: TGCAGCGTTGAAGATCCGCGGGGGGTGGGCACAGATACGCAGTATTTT

clone_size: .
v_call: TRBV9
d_call: TRBD2
j_call: TRBJ2-2
cdr3_aa: CASSVALAGVNTGELFF
cdr3_nt: TGTGCCAGCAGCGTAGCCCTAGCGGGGGTAAACACCGGGGAGCTGTTTTTT

clone_size: once
v_call: TRBV5-1
d_call: TRBD2
j_call: TRBJ2-5
cdr3_aa: CASSLLVAGGQETQYF
cdr3_nt: TGCGCCAGCAGCTTGTTGGTAGCGGGGGGCCAAGAGACCCAGTACTTC

clone_size: few
v_call: TRBV12-2
d_call: .
j_call: TRBJ1-2
cdr3_aa: CASRFAGGEPNLYGYTF
cdr3_nt: TGTGCAAGTCGCTTTGCTGGGGGCGAACCAAACTTATATGGCTACACCTTC

clone_size: few
v_call: TRBV6-1
d_call: .
j_call: TRBJ1-1
cdr3_aa: CASSFRNTEAFF
cdr3_nt: TGTGCCAGCAGTTTTAGAAACACTGAAGCTTTCTTT

clone_size: many
v_call: TRBV5-1
d_call: .
j_call: TRBJ1-1
cdr3_aa: CASSFGQANLNTEAFF
cdr3_nt: TGCGCCAGCAGCTTCGGGCAGGCGAATCTGAACACTGAAGCTTTCTTT

clone_size: .
v_call: TRBV21-1
d_call: .
j_call: TRBJ2-7
cdr3_aa: CASSNNEQYF
cdr3_nt: TGTGCCAGCAGCAATAACGAGCAGTACTTC

clone_size: few
v_call: TRBV19
d_call: .
j_call: TRBJ1-1
cdr3_aa: CASSTRQYEAFF
cdr3_nt: TGTGCCAGTAGTACGAGACAGTACGAAGCTTTCTTT

clone_size: .
v_call: TRBV29-1
d_call: .
j_call: TRBJ2-7
cdr3_aa: CSVEVDVYEQYF
cdr3_nt: TGCAGCGTTGAGGTGGATGTTTACGAGCAGTACTTC

clone_size: few
v_call: TRBV29-1
d_call: TRBD1
j_call: TRBJ2-5
cdr3_aa: CSVGGTVVETQYF
cdr3_nt: TGCAGCGTTGGGGGGACAGTTGTTGAGACCCAGTACTTC

clone_size: .
v_call: TRBV14
d_call: .
j_call: TRBJ1-2
cdr3_aa: CASSQPDRRGYTF
cdr3_nt: TGTGCCAGCAGCCAACCTGACAGGCGTGGCTACACCTTC

clone_size: .
v_call: TRBV30
d_call: .
j_call: TRBJ2-3
cdr3_aa: CAWSVSGNTQYF
cdr3_nt: TGTGCCTGGAGTGTATCCGGGAATACGCAGTATTTT

clone_size: .
v_call: TRBV29-1
d_call: .
j_call: TRBJ2-2
cdr3_aa: CSVLVTGELFF
cdr3_nt: TGCAGCGTTCTAGTCACCGGGGAGCTGTTTTTT

clone_size: .
v_call: TRBV18
d_call: TRBD1
j_call: TRBJ2-5
cdr3_aa: CASSPRGTQETQYF
cdr3_nt: TGTGCCAGCTCTCCCAGGGGGACCCAAGAGACCCAGTACTTC

clone_size: .
v_call: TRBV5-6
d_call: .
j_call: TRBJ1-1
cdr3_aa: CASSFTGLNTEAFF
cdr3_nt: TGTGCCAGCAGCTTTACGGGGCTGAACACTGAAGCTTTCTTT

clone_size: .
v_call: TRBV15
d_call: .
j_call: TRBJ1-2
cdr3_aa: CATSRDRGLYGYTF
cdr3_nt: TGTGCCACCAGCAGAGATCGAGGGCTCTATGGCTACACCTTC

clone_size: .
v_call: TRBV5-6
d_call: .
j_call: TRBJ1-4
cdr3_aa: CASSTGTDMKKLFF
cdr3_nt: TGTGCCAGCAGCACCGGGACCGACATGAAAAAACTGTTTTTT

clone_size: .
v_call: TRBV7-2
d_call: .
j_call: TRBJ1-6
cdr3_aa: CASSFGSGPNSPLHF
cdr3_nt: TGTGCCAGCAGCTTCGGATCAGGACCGAATTCACCCCTCCACTTT

clone_size: .
v_call: TRBV10-3
d_call: .
j_call: TRBJ2-2
cdr3_aa: CAISETDTGELFF
cdr3_nt: TGTGCCATCAGTGAGACCGACACCGGGGAGCTGTTTTTT

clone_size: .
v_call: TRBV4-3
d_call: .
j_call: TRBJ1-6
cdr3_aa: CASSTMGGGTSPLHF
cdr3_nt: TGCGCCAGCAGTACGATGGGGGGGGGAACTTCACCCCTCCACTTT

clone_size: .
v_call: TRBV5-1
d_call: .
j_call: TRBJ2-7
cdr3_aa: CASSPKPSAGEQYF
cdr3_nt: TGCGCCAGCAGCCCGAAACCCTCGGCAGGTGAGCAGTACTTC

clone_size: few
v_call: TRBV30
d_call: .
j_call: TRBJ1-1
cdr3_aa: CAWGGGLNTEAFF
cdr3_nt: TGTGCCTGGGGGGGCGGCTTGAACACTGAAGCTTTCTTT

clone_size: .
v_call: TRBV15
d_call: TRBD2
j_call: TRBJ2-5
cdr3_aa: CATSGLAVETQYF
cdr3_nt: TGTGCCACCAGCGGACTAGCGGTAGAGACCCAGTACTTC